This TCR beta chain was sequenced in a study of neurological immune-mediated disorders. This clonotype was seen at least ten times. The sorted libraries involved the use of about 910,000 CD4+ or CD8+ T cells. The CDR3 is 16 amino acids. Per the germline V gene, CDR1 is SGHTS and CDR2 is YDEGEE. J was trimmed by 1 base and V by 4 bases; bases with no gene match: 7. TCRdb ran MiXCR on the 5' RACE reads and lists one entry per CDR3 protein. The sample carries 15,000 to 20,000 distinct CDR3 sequences, about 10% recorded once. This TCR came from a woman aged 50 to 60 in good health. The chain is built from TRBV5-8 and TRBJ2-5; 10 bases are shared with TRBD1. Sequenced: CD8+ T cells from blood. The CDR3 is CASSGGTGVPQETQYF. In nucleotides, the CDR3 is TGTGCCAGCAGCGGCGGGACAGGGGTACCCCAAGAGACCCAGTACTTC.